The subject of this entry is one T cell receptor (beta chain). Antigen specificity is unknown. There are 14 residues in the CDR3. Germline CDR1 and CDR2: MGHRA and YSYEKL. Trimming at V came to 0 bases and at J to 10 bases, leaving 6 bases not matched to a gene. The data are from a study of T cell responses to AZD1222 COVID-19 vaccine. Here immunoSEQ multiplex PCR was the method, and the copy in TCRdb shows in-frame clones only, minus some. This sample has about 180,000 clones, with 90% to 95% found just once. Study findings and constraints: AZD1222 recipients seropositive at baseline numbered only 5 to 7. Nearly half of spike-specific TCRs reportedly target unmutated variant regions.

The receptor comes from an adult who received the AZD1222 COVID-19 vaccine. Source: peripheral blood, taken 28 days after the second AZD1222 dose. The chain has TRBV4-1 and TRBJ2-4, with 7 bases identical to TRBD1. DNA of the CDR3: TGCGCCAGCAGCCAAGATCCCGGGACAGCTATTCAGTACTTC. Its translation: CASSQDPGTAIQYF.